The clone carrying this T cell receptor (beta chain) was picked up a small number of times. Antigen specificity is unknown. The study based diagnoses on clinical symptoms, serum thyroxine and TRAb, thyroid ultrasound and orbital computed tomography. This entry belongs to a study of T cells in Graves' hyperthyroidism and ophthalmopathy. Findings and limits, study-wide: Through a model of 13 V-J features, ophthalmopathy was separated from stable hyperthyroidism. The model made its ophthalmopathy prediction, and onset followed a median about 6.8 months later.

The TCR beta CDR3 regions underwent amplification using RNA transcripts as the source. The HTBI primer set drove a first-round RT-PCR of the TCR CDR3. Each CDR3 protein gets one entry after TCRdb re-called the multiplex PCR reads with MiXCR. Here the sample spans over 200,000 distinct CDR3 sequences, about 15% being singletons. V shed 5 bases and J shed 3 bases, with 11 bases lying between them. The CDR3 has 14 residues. Germline loops: CDR1 MNHEY, CDR2 SMNVEV (reference sequence). The TCR comes from a man over 45 with Graves' hyperthyroidism. The J gene is TRBJ1-5, the V gene TRBV27, with a tentative D call TRBD1 (6 bases). What was sequenced was blood. The CDR3 is CASSSRGSNQPQHF. The CDR3 nucleotides are TGTGCCAGCAGTAGCAGGGGATCCAATCAGCCCCAGCATTTT.